A single sample is the source of the 30 T cell receptor beta chains below, sequenced in a study of cytomegalovirus exposure and HLA in healthy donors. With 60 Vbeta and 13 Jbeta primers, the PCR was carried out. Sequencing used immunoSEQ multiplex PCR; TCRdb keeps in-frame clones, though not all of them. The table includes around 72,000 clones, 60% to 75% detected once. The sequenced sample was PBMCs. Receptors originate from a man aged 40-55 years in good health and CMV-seropositive.

J is TRBJ1-1 and V is TRBV29-1; 7 bases map to TRBD1. Germline V gives CDR1 SQVTM, CDR2 ANQGSEA. This CDR3 region has 13 residues. J gave up 4 bases and V 7 bases, and 9 bases lay outside the gene matches. CDR3 protein: CSASKTGSTEAFF. Written as DNA, the CDR3 is TGCAGCGCTAGCAAGACAGGGAGCACTGAAGCTTTCTTT. Filled out from reference TRBV29-1 and TRBJ1-1, the complete variable domain reads SAVISQKPSRDICQRGTSLTIQCQVDSQVTMMFWYRQQPGQSLTLIATANQGSEATYESGFVIDKFPISRPNLTFSTLTVSNMSPEDSSIYLCSASKTGSTEAFFGQGTRLTVV.

V is TRBV5-6 and J is TRBJ2-1, with 8 bases fitting TRBD2. The ends lost 4 bases at V and 9 bases at J; junction bases unmatched: 18. Germline values: CDR1 SGHDT, CDR2 YYEEEE. This CDR3 region has 17 residues. The CDR3 coding sequence is TGTGCCAGCAGCCGAGTCGGAGCGGGGGTTCGTCGGGGTGAGCAGTTCTTC. Translation gives CASSRVGAGVRRGEQFF.

This clone has more than one count but fewer than ten. The CDR3 protein is CASSLSGGGPQHF. CDR3 coding DNA: TGTGCCAGCAGCTTAAGCGGGGGCGGGCCCCAGCATTTT. The chain recombines TRBV7-3 with TRBJ1-5; possible D gene TRBD1, 6 bases. CDR1 SGHTA and CDR2 FQGTGA come from the germline V gene. V was clipped by 1 base and J by 9 bases, with 10 bases between them. CDR3 length: 13 residues.

V is TRBV19 and J is TRBJ2-7; 7 bases are shared with TRBD2. The CDR3 is 14 amino acids. Germline assignment: CDR1 LNHDA and CDR2 SQIVND (reference sequence). J gave up 2 bases and V 3 bases, and 4 bases lay outside the gene matches. The CDR3 sequence: CASSIGGETYEQYF. The CDR3 DNA reads as TGTGCCAGTAGTATTGGGGGGGAGACCTACGAGCAGTACTTC.

The V call is TRBV6-6, the J call TRBJ2-2; 8 bases fit TRBD1. The length of the CDR3 is 15 residues. CDR1 is MNHNY, CDR2 SVGAGI, per germline (reference sequence). Losses at the gene ends were 5 bases for V and 1 base for J; bases not matched to a gene: 3. DNA of the CDR3: TGTGCCAGCAGTCCCGGGACAGGGAACACCGGGGAGCTGTTTTTT. This codes for CASSPGTGNTGELFF.

V is TRBV19 and J is TRBJ1-2, with 7 bases identical to TRBD1. The CDR3 has 16 amino acids. Germline CDR1 LNHDA, CDR2 SQIVND (reference sequence). J lost 5 bases, V lost 5 bases, and 14 bases had no gene match. As DNA, the CDR3 is TGTGCCAGTAGTCTTGGAACGGACAGGCCGCCATATGGCTACACCTTC. Its translation: CASSLGTDRPPYGYTF.

This clone was seen a few times. The chain employs TRBV10-3 and TRBJ2-2; 11 bases match TRBD2. Germline V gene lookup returns CDR1 ENHRY and CDR2 SYGVKD. CDR3 length: 15 residues. Losses at the gene ends were 3 bases for V and 10 bases for J; bases not matched to a gene: 7. CDR3 bases: TGTGCCATCAGTGAATCTAGCGGGGGGTATGCGGAGCTGTTTTTT. This codes for CAISESSGGYAELFF.

V gene TRBV6-5 combines with J gene TRBJ2-7; 9 bases map to TRBD2. CDR1 and CDR2 (germline): MNHEY, SVGAGI. The ends lost 2 bases at V and 4 bases at J; junction bases unmatched: 6. CDR3 length: 15 residues. DNA for the CDR3: TGTGCCAGCAGTTACGACAGCGGGGGGTTTTACGAGCAGTACTTC. Protein product: CASSYDSGGFYEQYF.

The rearrangement uses TRBV2 and TRBJ1-1; 7 nucleotides agree with TRBD1. Germline V gene sequence: CDR1 SNHLY, CDR2 FYNNEI. The CDR3 consists of 13 residues. J was trimmed by 2 bases and V by 6 bases; bases with no gene match: 3. This CDR3 reads CASRRQGNTEAFF. Here the CDR3 DNA reads TGTGCCAGCAGACGACAGGGCAACACTGAAGCTTTCTTT. The full variable domain, with the rest looked up from reference TRBV2 and TRBJ1-1, is EPEVTQTPSHQVTQMGQEVILRCVPISNHLYFYWYRQILGQKVEFLVSFYNNEISEKSEIFDDQFSVERPDGSNFTLKIRSTKLEDSAMYFCASRRQGNTEAFFGQGTRLTVV.

In DNA, the CDR3 is TGCGCCAGCAGCCCGGGGTTCGAGCAGTACTTC. Translated: CASSPGFEQYF. The gene calls are TRBV5-1 and TRBJ2-7; weak D call: TRBD2 (5 bases). Germline V gives CDR1 SGHRS, CDR2 YFSETQ. V was trimmed by 4 bases and J by 6 bases, leaving 8 bases between them. The CDR3 spans 11 residues.

This clone showed up just a few times. CDR3 amino acids: CASSQEMGTGGYEQYF. In DNA form, the CDR3 reads TGCGCCAGCAGCCAAGAAATGGGGACAGGGGGCTACGAGCAGTACTTC. The V gene is TRBV4-3, the J gene TRBJ2-7, with 11 bases matching TRBD1. Germline lookup yields CDR1 LGHNA and CDR2 YSLEER. With V trimmed by 0 bases and J by 3 bases, 4 bases remained unmatched. The CDR3 is 16 residues long.

The genes are TRBV6-1 and TRBJ2-5; TRBD2 aligns across 8 bases. From germline, CDR1 is MNHNS and CDR2 SASEGT. There are 13 residues in the CDR3. The V gene end was trimmed by 6 bases and the J gene end by 1 base; junction bases not matched to a gene: 1. The CDR3 nucleotides read TGTGCCAGCAGGCGGGGGGTCCAAGAGACCCAGTACTTC. It is translated as CASRRGVQETQYF.

The gene calls are TRBV10-3 and TRBJ2-6, with 9 bases aligning to TRBD1. J lost 0 bases, V lost 6 bases, and 15 bases had no gene match. The CDR3 runs 20 residues. The germline CDR1 and CDR2 sequences are ENHRY and SYGVKD. The CDR3 nucleotides read TGTGCCATCAGAGACTCCGGGACAGGGTTTGTTAGCTCTGGGGCCAACGTCCTGACTTTC. This sequence encodes CAIRDSGTGFVSSGANVLTF.

The CDR3 DNA reads as TGTGCCAGCAGCCCCTCCCTCGGGGTCCCCCAAAGAAGGGAGACCCAGTACTTC. This codes for CASSPSLGVPQRRETQYF. The gene calls are TRBV7-9 and TRBJ2-5, with a tentative D call TRBD2 (5 bases). Germline CDR1 and CDR2: SEHNR and FQNEAQ (reference sequence). Trimming pared 5 bases from V and 5 bases from J, leaving 27 bases between. This CDR3 spans 18 amino acids. The entire variable domain, with the rest obtained from reference TRBV7-9 and TRBJ2-5, is as follows: DTGVSQNPRHKITKRGQNVTFRCDPISEHNRLYWYRQTLGQGPEFLTYFQNEAQLEKSRLLSDRFSAERPKGSFSTLEIQRTEQGDSAMYLCASSPSLGVPQRRETQYFGPGTRLLVL.

The sample holds a few counts of this clone. The chain combines TRBV28 with TRBJ1-1, with TRBD1 as a possible D gene (5 bases). Germline CDR1 and CDR2: MDHEN and SYDVKM. Deletions cut 8 bases from V and 3 bases from J, with 13 bases between. This CDR3 contains 13 residues. CDR3 residues: CASQGVTDTEAFF. The CDR3 DNA follows: TGTGCCAGCCAAGGGGTCACGGACACTGAAGCTTTCTTT.

In nucleotides, the CDR3 is TGTGCCAGCAGAGAGAGCGGGGGGGCCCCCTACGAGCAGTACTTC. Translating gives CASRESGGAPYEQYF. V is TRBV2 and J is TRBJ2-5; 10 bases map to TRBD2. The end of the DNA aligns better with TRBJ2-7, so the J call may be wrong. This CDR3 region has 15 residues. Germline values: CDR1 SNHLY, CDR2 FYNNEI.

This clone was counted a single time. This rearrangement joins TRBV7-8 to TRBJ1-1, with D perhaps matching TRBD1 (5 bases). The V gene's germline CDR1 is SGHVS and CDR2 FQNEAQ. Between the trimmed V and J ends, which lost 5 bases and 8 bases, there was a span of 21 bases. The CDR3 has 15 amino acids. The DNA for the CDR3 is TGTGCCAGCAGCCGAACGCGGGGGACTACCGGCGAAGCTTTCTTT. Its translation is CASSRTRGTTGEAFF. Combining the CDR3 with reference TRBV7-8 and TRBJ1-1 gives the whole variable domain GAGVSQSPRYKVAKRGQDVALRCDPISGHVSLFWYQQALGQGPEFLTYFQNEAQLDKSGLPSDRFFAERPEGSVSTLKIQRTQQEDSAVYLCASSRTRGTTGEAFFGQGTRLTVV.

The genes are TRBV19 and TRBJ1-1; TRBD1 matches 8 bases. Germline CDR1 and CDR2: LNHDA and SQIVND (reference sequence). Losses at the gene ends were 7 bases for V and 4 bases for J; bases not matched to a gene: 8. CDR3 length: 14 amino acids. CDR3 DNA sequence: TGTGCCAGTAATCCGACAGGGGATGGCACTGAAGCTTTCTTT. It codes for CASNPTGDGTEAFF.

V gene TRBV5-1 combines with J gene TRBJ1-1; tentatively, D is TRBD1 (5 bases). V lost 3 bases to trimming and J lost 1 base, with 10 bases between them. CDR3 size: 14 residues. Germline CDR1 reads SGHRS; CDR2 reads YFSETQ. The CDR3: CASSSGRENTEAFF. In nucleotides, the CDR3 is TGCGCCAGCAGCTCGGGCAGGGAGAACACTGAAGCTTTCTTT.

This clone was counted a few times. The gene calls are TRBV2 and TRBJ1-1, with D unclear. The CDR3 sequence is 12 residues long. CDR1 and CDR2 from the germline V gene are SNHLY and FYNNEI. V dropped 4 bases and J dropped 3 bases, with 6 bases sitting between them. The CDR3 DNA reads TGTGCCAGCAGTGTGGAGTACACTGAAGCTTTCTTT. Translation: CASSVEYTEAFF.

This clone was picked up one time. The chain employs TRBV10-2 and TRBJ2-5, with D perhaps TRBD2 (5 bases). CDR3 size: 15 residues. Trimming removed 4 bases from V and 1 base from J, with 13 bases in between. Germline values: CDR1 WSHSY, CDR2 SAAADI. CDR3 sequence: CASSGRGAVQETQYF. The CDR3, as DNA: TGCGCCAGCAGTGGTCGGGGAGCAGTCCAAGAGACCCAGTACTTC.

The chain is built from TRBV6-4 and TRBJ2-1, with 14 bases identical to TRBD2. Germline loops: CDR1 MRHNA, CDR2 SNTAGT. V was pared by 3 bases and J by 8 bases, with 3 bases of the junction left unmatched. The CDR3 covers 15 residues. This chain's CDR3 is CASSETSGGADEQFF. In DNA, the CDR3 is TGTGCCAGCAGTGAGACTAGCGGGGGGGCGGATGAGCAGTTCTTC.

This clone was seen more than once but under ten times. The rearrangement links TRBV5-1 to TRBJ1-1; a weak D match, TRBD1 (6 bases). This CDR3 is built from 16 residues. V dropped 7 bases and J dropped 10 bases, with 29 bases sitting between them. The germline V gene encodes CDR1 SGHRS and CDR2 YFSETQ. CDR3 bases: TGCGCCAGCGCTCCCCCCGGGGAGGGGGGGATGAGTGGAGCTTTCTTT. Translated, it gives CASAPPGEGGMSGAFF.

The gene calls are TRBV19 and TRBJ1-5, with 8 positions matching TRBD1. The CDR3 runs to 16 residues. Per the germline V gene, CDR1 is LNHDA and CDR2 is SQIVND (reference sequence). The trim removed 7 bases at V and 0 bases at J, leaving 8 bases unmatched. CDR3: CASNPTGEDSNQPQHF. The CDR3 DNA sequence: TGTGCCAGTAACCCGACAGGGGAAGATAGCAATCAGCCCCAGCATTTT. Combining the CDR3 with reference TRBV19 and TRBJ1-5 gives the whole variable domain DGGITQSPKYLFRKEGQNVTLSCEQNLNHDAMYWYRQDPGQGLRLIYYSQIVNDFQKGDIAEGYSVSREKKESFPLTVTSAQKNPTAFYLCASNPTGEDSNQPQHFGDGTRLSIL.

This clone was seen only a few times. The genes are TRBV11-3 and TRBJ2-7; no reliable D call. The CDR3 contains 15 residues. The germline V and J ends were trimmed by 5 bases and 2 bases, with 16 bases remaining between them. In germline, CDR1 is SGHNT, CDR2 YENEEA. As DNA, the CDR3 is TGTGCCAGCAGCCAGAGGCGCAAGACGGCCTACGAGCAGTACTTC. Translation: CASSQRRKTAYEQYF.

The rearrangement joins TRBV6-5 to TRBJ1-1, with no clear D. V lost 2 bases to trimming and J lost 4 bases, with 17 bases between them. CDR1 is MNHEY and CDR2 is SVGAGI in the germline V gene. CDR3 length equals 16 residues. The CDR3 DNA follows: TGTGCCAGCAGTTACCAGTTTGGTACCGCAGTCACTGAAGCTTTCTTT. It yields the protein CASSYQFGTAVTEAFF.

The chain carries TRBV2 and TRBJ2-3; D is possibly TRBD2 (7 bases). The CDR3 spans 17 residues. Germline V lookup: CDR1 SNHLY, CDR2 FYNNEI. Deletions cut 6 bases from V and 2 bases from J, with 21 bases between. CDR3: CASRGPLGGGITDTQYF. CDR3 bases: TGTGCCAGCAGGGGGCCACTGGGCGGGGGCATCACAGATACGCAGTATTTT.

The chain links TRBV30 to TRBJ2-1; a possible D gene is TRBD2 (7 bases). The germline CDR1 and CDR2 sequences are GTSNPN and SVGIG (reference sequence). The CDR3 sequence is 12 residues long. V gave up 0 bases and J gave up 10 bases, with 10 bases separating them. This chain's CDR3 is CAWSVGGDEQFF. Here the CDR3 DNA reads TGTGCCTGGAGTGTAGGGGGGGACGAGCAGTTCTTC. The complete variable domain, with remaining parts taken from reference TRBV30 and TRBJ2-1, reads SQTIHQWPATLVQPVGSPLSLECTVEGTSNPNLYWYRQAAGRGLQLLFYSVGIGQISSEVPQNLSASRPQDRQFILSSKKLLLSDSGFYLCAWSVGGDEQFFGPGTRLTVL.

CDR3 DNA sequence: TGTGCCAGTAGTGGAACAGTCTCTGGAAACACCATATATTTT. Its protein is CASSGTVSGNTIYF. The chain uses TRBV19 and TRBJ1-3; D is undetermined. The ends were cut back, 5 bases at V and 0 bases at J, with 8 bases in the middle. CDR1 and CDR2 (germline): LNHDA, SQIVND (reference sequence). The CDR3 contains 14 residues.

The rearrangement uses TRBV10-3 and TRBJ1-1; no firm D call. This CDR3 comprises 14 residues. Germline values: CDR1 ENHRY, CDR2 SYGVKD. V lost 2 bases, J lost 0 bases, and 7 bases lay in between. CDR3 residues: CAISEPRLNTEAFF. In DNA, the CDR3 is TGTGCCATCAGTGAGCCGCGTTTGAACACTGAAGCTTTCTTT.